A selection of T cell receptor beta chains follows, all from one sample in a study of cytomegalovirus exposure and HLA in healthy donors. Data came from immunoSEQ multiplex PCR; TCRdb stores just in-frame clones and leaves some out. The table includes under 100,000 clones, about 76% detected once. The source material was PBMCs. The source is a human donor in good health. Each CDR3 is given with its conserved first and last residue. The D gene is left open where the match is weak. Not every row has a clone size; where given, it reads once, few, many or a size class.

abundance	len	d_gene	v_gene	CDR3aa
once	13	.	TRBV6-5	CASKHPGNTEAFF
.	14	.	TRBV21-1	CASAPTGLVYGYTF
.	15	.	TRBV7-2	CASSLAPGRTLEQYF
.	15	.	TRBV6-5	CASSYSLGGAYEQYF
.	13	.	TRBV29-1	CSGATGMNTEAFF
.	13	.	TRBV7-8	CASSPQSDYGYTF
.	16	TRBD2	TRBV9	CASSVGLAGNTDTQYF
.	13	.	TRBV6-5	CATKVRSTDTQYF
.	16	.	TRBV6-5	CASSYSIGHGFSPLHF
once	15	TRBD1	TRBV6-5	CASSLNRDRGLGYTF
.	15	TRBD1	TRBV18	CASSPPGQANQPQHF
.	16	.	TRBV10-3	CAISESTAGRFAEAFF
.	18	TRBD1	TRBV12-5	CASGLGIKDRVGQETQYF
.	15	.	TRBV6-6	CASSILGGFSTEAFF
.	16	TRBD1	TRBV27	CASSSITQGDTQPQHF
few	13	.	TRBV2	CASSPSRSGELFF
few	15	.	TRBV7-9	CASSLAQGSGNTIYF
.	15	TRBD1	TRBV5-1	CASRKRDRGSDGYTF
.	17	TRBD2	TRBV10-1	CASSPHSTSGSSDTQYF
.	14	.	TRBV6-1	CATGTWGMNTEAFF
.	13	TRBD1	TRBV29-1	CSAAGTVREKLFF
.	15	.	TRBV19	CASSIGTGGNQPQHF
.	13	TRBD1	TRBV7-2	CASSQDRANEAFF
.	13	.	TRBV30	CAWSVDRRAPLHF
.	16	.	TRBV18	CASSPRVYWDNSPLHF
.	15	TRBD1	TRBV4-3	CASSQGDRDTDTQYF
.	14	TRBD2	TRBV2	CASIKLAGTYEQYF
.	14	TRBD1	TRBV27	CASKVGQGHQPQHF
.	13	.	TRBV5-1	CASSLEGGREQYF
.	14	TRBD1	TRBV12-5	CASAKDREDTEAFF
.	14	.	TRBV7-6	CASSPTGTSYEQYF
.	15	.	TRBV15	CATSRASLAGGEQFF
.	12	.	TRBV28	CASRSGNTEAFF
.	17	.	TRBV7-6	CASSLNGQEDSNQPQHF
.	18	.	TRBV14	CASSQDLGGGSGANVLTF
.	14	.	TRBV29-1	CSVVSTVRVDTQYF
.	13	TRBD1	TRBV6-5	CASQTGNPYEQYF
.	14	.	TRBV27	CASSARVSSYEQYF
.	14	TRBD2	TRBV7-8	CASSMGGSIYEQFF
.	13	.	TRBV18	CASSPPRLESQFF
.	15	TRBD1	TRBV4-1	CASSPRQGFLDGYTF
.	19	TRBD1	TRBV30	CAWSVLNSFGTGLGQPQHF
.	17	TRBD1	TRBV9	CASSEGTPGGSGNTIYF
.	13	.	TRBV5-1	CASSLSSTDTQYF
.	15	.	TRBV5-1	CASSLLQGNTDTQYF
.	12	.	TRBV12-5	CASGLIDYGYTF
.	15	.	TRBV10-3	CAISEGGIRNTEAFF
.	13	.	TRBV6-5	CASRERPNLGYTF
once	16	TRBD1	TRBV19	CASTLTSGQGGEKLFF
.	15	TRBD1	TRBV5-1	CASSTGQGWNTEAFF
.	15	TRBD1	TRBV4-1	CASSQVDRGPGEQYF
.	14	TRBD1	TRBV2	CASSARDRGVGYTF
.	15	.	TRBV25-1	CASSEYEGGSTEAFF
.	15	.	TRBV10-1	CASSGRGAMNTEAFF
few	16	.	TRBV5-5	CASSLGASSGANVLTF